The 31 T cell receptor beta chains below were found in one sample sequenced in a study of shared clonotypes between healthy human individuals. TCRdb's copy holds only in-frame clones and misses some; the assay was immunoSEQ multiplex PCR. The sample has roughly 1,100,000 clones; about 75% are singletons. The sequenced sample consisted of memory CD4+ T cells sorted from blood. Indicated subset: CD45RA-negative fraction. All receptors derive from a man between 18 and 35 years old in good health.

V usage is TRBV2 and J usage is TRBJ2-3; tentatively, D is TRBD1 or TRBD2 (5 bases each). The germline V gene has CDR1 SNHLY and CDR2 FYNNEI. The CDR3 is 14 residues long. Trimming took 10 bases from V and 2 from J, leaving 16 bases between them. The CDR3 DNA follows: TGTGCCACCCTACGGGACCAAGCCACAGATACGCAGTATTTT. Translated, it gives CATLRDQATDTQYF.

The sample holds many counts of this clone. This chain joins TRBV28 and TRBJ1-6; D gene unclear. The length of the CDR3 is 15 residues. The V end was cut by 6 bases, the J end by 0 bases, with 9 bases between. Germline lookup yields CDR1 MDHEN and CDR2 SYDVKM. As DNA, the CDR3 is TGTGCCAGCAGGTTCAGCCTCTCCTATAATTCACCCCTCCACTTT. Amino acids: CASRFSLSYNSPLHF.

The V gene is TRBV28, the J gene TRBJ1-2; possibly TRBD1 for D (6 bases). Germline V gene data show CDR1 as MDHEN and CDR2 as SYDVKM. The germline V and J ends were trimmed by 2 bases and 5 bases, with 12 bases remaining between them. The CDR3 loop spans 14 amino acids. The CDR3 nucleotides are TGTGCCAGCAGTTTAACACGGACAGTATATGGCTACACCTTC. Translation gives CASSLTRTVYGYTF.

This clone was seen only a few times. The same CDR3 arises from other DNA sequences in this sample as well. As DNA, the CDR3 is TGTGCCAGCAGCGCAGGGGGCACTGAAGCTTTCTTT. This sequence encodes CASSAGGTEAFF. The V gene is TRBV9, the J gene TRBJ1-1, with 7 nucleotides matching TRBD1. After removal of 3 bases from V and 4 bases from J, the junction contained 0 bases not matched to a gene. Germline values: CDR1 SGDLS, CDR2 YYNGEE. The length of the CDR3 is 12 residues.

The chain recombines TRBV7-9 with TRBJ2-5, with 8 bases aligning to TRBD2. Germline lookup yields CDR1 SEHNR and CDR2 FQNEAQ (reference sequence). This CDR3 region has 17 residues. The V segment lost 6 bases and the J segment 5 bases; nucleotides outside the gene matches: 17. The DNA for the CDR3 is TGTGCCAGCAGTAAGGACATAAGCGGGGGCAGGTGGGAGACCCAGTACTTC. Encoded protein: CASSKDISGGRWETQYF.

A few counts support this clone. The chain links TRBV10-2 to TRBJ2-1; D may be TRBD2 (6 bases). The V and J ends lost 2 bases and 11 bases respectively, with 22 bases between them. The CDR3 sequence is 16 residues long. The V gene's germline CDR1 is WSHSY and CDR2 SAAADI. The CDR3 is CASSEGAGTRLMKQFF. The CDR3 bases are TGCGCCAGCAGTGAGGGTGCGGGGACCAGACTAATGAAGCAGTTCTTC.

The chain carries TRBV18 and TRBJ1-2; 8 nucleotides line up with TRBD1. Germline CDR1 KGHSH, CDR2 LQKENI. The junction had 7 bases not matched to a gene; V was cut back by 5 bases and J by 5 bases. The CDR3 totals 14 residues. DNA of the CDR3: TGTGCCAGCTCAGAGGGACAGGCGTATTATGGCTACACCTTC. As protein: CASSEGQAYYGYTF. Variable domain in full (rest from reference TRBV18 and TRBJ1-2): NAGVMQNPRHLVRRRGQEARLRCSPMKGHSHVYWYRQLPEEGLKFMVYLQKENIIDESGMPKERFSAEFPKEGPSILRIQQVVRGDSAAYFCASSEGQAYYGYTFGSGTRLTVV.

This clone was counted once. The CDR3 nucleotides are TGTGCCAGCAGCCCAACTAGCGGGGGATCCTACAATGAGCAGTTCTTC. It is translated as CASSPTSGGSYNEQFF. V is TRBV7-9 and J is TRBJ2-1; TRBD2 matches at 11 bases. The CDR3 runs 16 residues. The V gene end was trimmed by 5 bases and the J gene end by 1 base; junction bases not matched to a gene: 4. Germline V gives CDR1 SEHNR, CDR2 FQNEAQ (reference sequence). The full variable domain, with the rest looked up from reference TRBV7-9 and TRBJ2-1, is DTGVSQNPRHKITKRGQNVTFRCDPISEHNRLYWYRQTLGQGPEFLTYFQNEAQLEKSRLLSDRFSAERPKGSFSTLEIQRTEQGDSAMYLCASSPTSGGSYNEQFFGPGTRLTVL.

The chain has TRBV5-1 and TRBJ1-2; TRBD1 might be the D (5 bases). The germline CDR1 and CDR2 sequences are SGHRS and YFSETQ. V was trimmed by 4 bases and J by 3 bases, leaving 19 bases between them. This CDR3 spans 16 amino acids. CDR3 in DNA: TGCGCCAGCAGCAAGCTGGGAACGGGGGTCGACTATGGCTACACCTTC. It specifies CASSKLGTGVDYGYTF.

The chain has TRBV20-1 and TRBJ2-1; D not resolved. The V end was cut by 5 bases, the J end by 10 bases, with 6 bases between. Germline assignment: CDR1 DFQATT and CDR2 SNEGSKA (reference sequence). The CDR3 is 9 amino acids. The CDR3 DNA follows: TGCAGTGCTCGTCAGGAGCAGTTCTTC. This gives the protein CSARQEQFF.

Only a few counts were recorded for this clone. The chain recombines TRBV2 with TRBJ1-2, with D possibly matching TRBD1 (6 bases). Germline lookup yields CDR1 SNHLY and CDR2 FYNNEI. There are 13 residues in the CDR3. V lost 11 bases, J lost 3 bases, and 16 bases lay in between. This CDR3 is CAAREGVDYGYTF. The CDR3 nucleotides read TGTGCCGCCAGGGAGGGGGTTGACTATGGCTACACCTTC.

In its sample, this clone was seen once. The germline gene is not matched at one end of the junction; a read error may be the cause. Other DNA variants within this sample encode the same CDR3. The chain has TRBV6-1 and TRBJ1-2; no clear D gene. Germline loops: CDR1 MNHNS, CDR2 SASEGT. CDR3 size: 13 residues. The DNA of the CDR3 is TGCGCCAGCAGTCCTACTGGGAACTATGGCTACACCTTC. Its protein product is CASSPTGNYGYTF.

This rearrangement joins TRBV7-9 to TRBJ2-7; D ambiguous. Germline V gene sequence: CDR1 SEHNR, CDR2 FQNEAQ (reference sequence). Trimming took off 4 bases at V and 5 bases at J, with 9 bases between the two ends. CDR3 length equals 12 residues. The CDR3 DNA reads TGTGCCAGCAGCTCCACCCGGAACGAGCAGTACTTC. The encoded protein is CASSSTRNEQYF.

V gene TRBV30 combines with J gene TRBJ2-3, with D maybe TRBD2 (5 bases). The CDR3 contains 13 residues. The ends were cut back, 1 base at V and 5 bases at J, with 10 bases in the middle. The germline V gene has CDR1 GTSNPN and CDR2 SVGIG (reference sequence). CDR3 sequence (DNA): TGTGCCTGGAGTGCGAGGGCAATAGATACGCAGTATTTT. It specifies CAWSARAIDTQYF.

Comment on this clone: Additional DNA sequences in this sample encode the identical CDR3. The chain couples TRBV11-2 to TRBJ2-7, with 8 bases that match TRBD1. Per germline, CDR1 SGHAT and CDR2 FQNNGV. The ends lost 1 base at V and 2 bases at J; junction bases unmatched: 4. CDR3 length: 15 amino acids. CDR3 nucleotide sequence: TGTGCCAGCAGCTTAGGAGGGACAGGCGCCTACGAGCAGTACTTC. This translates into CASSLGGTGAYEQYF.

For this clone: This may come from a read error, since a much larger clone is one base off. It is likely a read error, because the conserved phenylalanine at the end of the CDR3 is missing. J is TRBJ2-7 and V is TRBV19; 7 bases map to TRBD2. The CDR3 runs 16 residues. V dropped 0 bases and J dropped 1; count of bases not matched to a gene: 6. Germline V gene sequence: CDR1 LNHDA, CDR2 SQIVND (reference sequence). The CDR3 is CASSIDSERGSYEQYL. The CDR3 DNA reads as TGTGCCAGTAGTATAGATAGTGAGCGGGGATCCTACGAGCAGTACCTC.

The J gene is TRBJ2-1, the V gene TRBV5-1, with D maybe TRBD1 (5 bases). Germline assignment: CDR1 SGHRS and CDR2 YFSETQ. The CDR3 sequence is 16 residues long. V was shortened by 0 bases and J by 0 bases, with 10 bases between the two germline ends. CDR3 amino acids: CASSLDIDSSYNEQFF. Here the CDR3 DNA reads TGCGCCAGCAGCTTGGACATTGACAGCTCCTACAATGAGCAGTTCTTC.

The chain is built from TRBV6-6 and TRBJ1-5, with no clear D. The CDR3 runs 15 residues. Germline assignment: CDR1 MNHNY and CDR2 SVGAGI (reference sequence). Trimming stripped 2 bases from V and 1 base from J, with 9 bases between. The CDR3: CASSYDSRSNQPQHF. CDR3 sequence (DNA): TGTGCCAGCAGTTACGATTCTAGGAGCAATCAGCCCCAGCATTTT.

In this sample, this clone turned up many times. At the DNA level, this CDR3 is encoded by other sequences in the same sample as well. The genes are TRBV9 and TRBJ1-3, with D tentatively TRBD1 (6 bases). The CDR3 runs 13 residues. Looked up from germline, CDR1 is SGDLS and CDR2 is YYNGEE. V dropped 4 bases and J dropped 1 base, with 6 bases sitting between them. DNA for the CDR3: TGTGCCAGCAGCCAGGGGTCTGGAAACACCATATATTTT. It encodes CASSQGSGNTIYF. The variable domain in full, with the rest retrieved from reference TRBV9 and TRBJ1-3, is DSGVTQTPKHLITATGQRVTLRCSPRSGDLSVYWYQQSLDQGLQFLIQYYNGEERAKGNILERFSAQQFPDLHSELNLSSLELGDSALYFCASSQGSGNTIYFGEGSWLTVV.

The genes are TRBV19 and TRBJ1-2; unclear D gene. Germline CDR1 is LNHDA and CDR2 is SQIVND (reference sequence). The CDR3 has 11 amino acids. With 3 bases removed from V and 6 bases from J, the gap between germline ends came to 5 bases. CDR3 region: CASSILDGYTF. The CDR3, as DNA: TGTGCCAGTAGTATCTTGGATGGCTACACCTTC.

About this clone itself: At one boundary the junction diverges from the germline segment, which might be a read error. The chain links TRBV7-7 to TRBJ2-3, with 10 bases matching TRBD2. The germline CDR1 and CDR2 sequences are SSHAT and FNYEAQ (reference sequence). CDR3 length: 15 residues. CDR3 in amino acids: CASSLSGRGTDTQYF. Here the CDR3 DNA reads TGTGCTAGCAGCTTAAGCGGGAGGGGAACAGATACGCAGTATTTT.

The chain recombines TRBV10-3 with TRBJ1-2; the match to TRBD1 covers 10 bases. Germline CDR1 ENHRY, CDR2 SYGVKD. The CDR3 consists of 14 residues. With 10 bases clipped from V and 2 bases from J, the junction kept 7 bases outside the gene matches. The CDR3 DNA reads as TGTGCCACCGTCCCGGGACAGGGGAACTATGGCTACACCTTC. This sequence encodes CATVPGQGNYGYTF.

A word on this clone: At one boundary the junction diverges from the germline segment, which might be a read error. V usage is TRBV7-7 and J usage is TRBJ2-7; 10 bases map to TRBD2. CDR3 length: 14 residues. Per the germline V gene, CDR1 is SSHAT and CDR2 is FNYEAQ (reference sequence). CDR3 protein: CASSSSSGSYEQYF. The CDR3 coding sequence is TGTGCTAGCAGCTCATCTAGCGGGAGTTACGAGCAGTACTTC.

V and J are TRBV5-6 and TRBJ2-1; 7 nucleotides line up with TRBD1. V trimming: 0 bases; J trimming: 1 base; junction bases outside the gene matches: 7. Germline V gene lookup returns CDR1 SGHDT and CDR2 YYEEEE. This CDR3 region has 17 residues. The CDR3 sequence is CASSLGPDRASYNEQFF. CDR3 DNA sequence: TGTGCCAGCAGCTTGGGACCTGACAGGGCATCCTACAATGAGCAGTTCTTC.

The chain uses TRBV7-2 and TRBJ2-7; D not certain. The CDR3 is made up of 16 amino acids. Germline CDR1 reads SGHTA; CDR2 reads FQGNSA. Trimming pared 3 bases from V and 2 bases from J, leaving 17 bases between. The CDR3 is CASSLGWNVRTYEQYF. CDR3 DNA sequence: TGTGCCAGCAGCTTGGGGTGGAACGTCAGAACCTACGAGCAGTACTTC.

The chain combines TRBV4-1 with TRBJ2-2; 7 nucleotides agree with TRBD2. The germline V gene encodes CDR1 MGHRA and CDR2 YSYEKL. Losses at the gene ends were 1 base for V and 6 bases for J; bases not matched to a gene: 5. This CDR3 comprises 15 residues. For the CDR3, the DNA is TGCGCCAGCAGCCAAGTTGGGGGAGGGTCCGGGGAGCTGTTTTTT. Protein product: CASSQVGGGSGELFF.

The CDR3 nucleotides read TGTGCCAGCAGCCCCCAGGGAGGGGAGACCCAGTACTTC. Its translation: CASSPQGGETQYF. The rearrangement uses TRBV11-3 and TRBJ2-5, with 7 bases identical to TRBD2. The V gene end was trimmed by 5 bases and the J gene end by 5 bases; junction bases not matched to a gene: 5. The germline V gene encodes CDR1 SGHNT and CDR2 YENEEA. CDR3 length equals 13 residues.

This clone was observed a handful of times. CDR3 loop: CAISDTANTEAFF. The CDR3, as DNA: TGTGCCATCAGTGACACAGCGAACACTGAAGCTTTCTTT. The gene calls are TRBV10-3 and TRBJ1-1; no firm D call. The ends were cut back, 3 bases at V and 1 base at J, with 6 bases in the middle. In germline, CDR1 is ENHRY, CDR2 SYGVKD. There are 13 residues in the CDR3.

This clone was counted at least ten times. This rearrangement joins TRBV7-6 to TRBJ1-5; no definite D call. V was trimmed by 5 bases and J by 3 bases, leaving 8 bases between them. The CDR3 extends over 13 amino acids. In germline, CDR1 is SGHVS, CDR2 FNYEAQ. In DNA form, the CDR3 reads TGTGCCAGCAGCCGAGAATCCAATCAGCCCCAGCATTTT. It is translated as CASSRESNQPQHF. Full variable domain (rest looked up from reference TRBV7-6 and TRBJ1-5): GAGVSQSPRYKVTKRGQDVALRCDPISGHVSLYWYRQALGQGPEFLTYFNYEAQQDKSGLPNDRFSAERPEGSISTLTIQRTEQRDSAMYRCASSRESNQPQHFGDGTRLSIL.

The V gene is TRBV7-9, the J gene TRBJ1-1, with a weak D call TRBD1 (5 bases). The V and J ends lost 0 bases and 4 bases respectively, with 15 bases between them. This CDR3 region has 16 residues. Germline V gene lookup returns CDR1 SEHNR and CDR2 FQNEAQ (reference sequence). The chain's CDR3 is CASSLAGGGRATEAFF. CDR3 in DNA: TGTGCCAGCAGCTTAGCGGGCGGTGGCAGGGCCACTGAAGCTTTCTTT.

The genes are TRBV19 and TRBJ2-7, with 11 nucleotides matching TRBD2. The V gene end was trimmed by 3 bases and the J gene end by 2 bases; junction bases not matched to a gene: 3. CDR1 is LNHDA and CDR2 is SQIVND in the germline V gene (reference sequence). This CDR3 is built from 15 residues. The CDR3 bases are TGTGCCAGTAGTATGATAGCGGGAGGGCCCTACGAGCAGTACTTC. Translating gives CASSMIAGGPYEQYF.